The rows below give T cell receptor beta chains drawn from one sample of a study of T cell responses to AZD1222 COVID-19 vaccine. Sequencing used immunoSEQ multiplex PCR; TCRdb keeps in-frame clones, though not all of them. The repertoire includes 150,000 to 190,000 clones, approximately 87% of them detected once, and about a tenth sits in the top ten. The sequences come from peripheral blood, collected 28 days after the second AZD1222 dose. Receptors originate from an adult who received the AZD1222 COVID-19 vaccine. Each CDR3 is given with its conserved first and last residue. A D gene is named only where the DNA matches it firmly. Part of the rows lack a size; the others show once, few, many or a class for expanded clones.

cdr3_aa,cdr3_nt,v_call,j_call,clone_size,d_call
CASLRYGYTF,TGTGCCTCATTGAGGTATGGCTACACCTTC,TRBV28,TRBJ1-2,.,.
CASTRLQGPTNEKLFF,TGTGCCAGCACTCGACTACAGGGTCCAACTAATGAAAAACTGTTTTTT,TRBV27,TRBJ1-4,.,.
CASSQGMPNSPLHF,TGCGCCAGCAGCCAAGGGATGCCTAATTCACCCCTCCACTTT,TRBV4-3,TRBJ1-6,.,.
CASSLRGSSDTQYF,TGTGCCAGCAGCCTTCGCGGGAGCTCAGATACGCAGTATTTT,TRBV7-3,TRBJ2-3,.,TRBD2
CASRDRSPYEQYF,TGTGCCAGCCGGGACAGGTCTCCCTACGAGCAGTACTTC,TRBV28,TRBJ2-7,few,TRBD1
CASSQDSTDTQYF,TGTGCCAGCTCTCAGGACAGCACAGATACGCAGTATTTT,TRBV18,TRBJ2-3,.,.
CASSPGTGILPEQYF,TGTGCCAGCAGTCCCGGGACAGGGATCTTGCCAGAGCAGTACTTC,TRBV28,TRBJ2-7,.,TRBD1
CASSQTSGGTDTQYF,TGTGCCAGCAGCCAGACTAGCGGGGGCACAGATACGCAGTATTTT,TRBV27,TRBJ2-3,.,TRBD2
CASSSPGEGARQYF,TGTGCCAGCAGTTCTCCCGGCGAGGGGGCTCGGCAGTACTTC,TRBV2,TRBJ2-7,.,TRBD1
CASSSPTGTGANVLTF,TGTGCCAGCAGCTCCCCGACGGGGACTGGGGCCAACGTCCTGACTTTC,TRBV14,TRBJ2-6,.,.
CATGRDYGYTF,TGTGCGACCGGGCGAGATTATGGCTACACCTTC,TRBV5-4,TRBJ1-2,.,.
CASSQVFGGLVNEQFF,TGTGCCAGCAGCCAAGTTTTCGGGGGCTTAGTCAATGAGCAGTTCTTC,TRBV14,TRBJ2-1,.,.
CSAPRGDTQYF,TGCAGTGCACCGAGGGGCGATACGCAGTATTTT,TRBV20-1,TRBJ2-3,.,.
CATSREGRDNQPQHF,TGTGCCACCAGCAGAGAAGGCAGGGACAATCAGCCCCAGCATTTT,TRBV15,TRBJ1-5,.,.
CASSLLNNKQFF,TGTGCCAGCAGTTTGTTAAACAATAAGCAGTTCTTC,TRBV28,TRBJ2-1,.,.
CSAPEGGNQETQYF,TGCAGCGCCCCGGAGGGGGGGAACCAAGAGACCCAGTACTTC,TRBV29-1,TRBJ2-5,.,.
CASSLGLAGYNEQFF,TGTGCCAGCAGCCTGGGACTAGCGGGGTACAATGAGCAGTTCTTC,TRBV13,TRBJ2-1,.,TRBD2
CASSFGIRREAFF,TGTGCCAGCAGCTTTGGGATCCGGAGAGAAGCTTTCTTT,TRBV11-3,TRBJ1-1,.,.
CASRQIPGNNGYTF,TGTGCCAGCAGGCAGATACCGGGAAACAATGGCTACACCTTC,TRBV6-5,TRBJ1-2,.,.
CASSYHRTSGMYEQYF,TGTGCCAGCAGTTATCACCGGACTAGCGGGATGTACGAGCAGTACTTC,TRBV6-2/TRBV6-3,TRBJ2-7,.,TRBD2